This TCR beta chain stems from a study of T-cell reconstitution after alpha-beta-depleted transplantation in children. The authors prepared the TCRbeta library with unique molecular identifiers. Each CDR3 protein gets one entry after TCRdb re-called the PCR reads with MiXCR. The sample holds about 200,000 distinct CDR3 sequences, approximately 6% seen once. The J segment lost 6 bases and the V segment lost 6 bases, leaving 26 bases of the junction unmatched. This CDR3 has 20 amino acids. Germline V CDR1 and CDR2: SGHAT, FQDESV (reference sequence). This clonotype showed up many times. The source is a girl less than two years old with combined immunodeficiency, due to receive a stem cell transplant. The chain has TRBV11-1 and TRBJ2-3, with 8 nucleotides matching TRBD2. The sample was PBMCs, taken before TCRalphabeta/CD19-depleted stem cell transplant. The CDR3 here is CASRHQDASSAGGLSDTQYF. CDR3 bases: TGTGCCAGCAGACACCAAGACGCGTCGTCGGCGGGAGGCTTGTCCGATACGCAGTATTTT.